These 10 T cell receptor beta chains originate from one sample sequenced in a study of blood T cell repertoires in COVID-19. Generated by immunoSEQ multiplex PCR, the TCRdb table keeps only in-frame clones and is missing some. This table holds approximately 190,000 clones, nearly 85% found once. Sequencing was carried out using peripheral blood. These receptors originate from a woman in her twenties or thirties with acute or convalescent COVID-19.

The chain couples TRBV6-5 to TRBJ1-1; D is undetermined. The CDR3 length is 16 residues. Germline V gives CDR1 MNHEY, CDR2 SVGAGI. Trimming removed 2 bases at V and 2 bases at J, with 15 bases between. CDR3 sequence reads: CASSYLFQGGNTEAFF. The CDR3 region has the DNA TGTGCCAGCAGTTACCTCTTTCAAGGCGGTAACACTGAAGCTTTCTTT.

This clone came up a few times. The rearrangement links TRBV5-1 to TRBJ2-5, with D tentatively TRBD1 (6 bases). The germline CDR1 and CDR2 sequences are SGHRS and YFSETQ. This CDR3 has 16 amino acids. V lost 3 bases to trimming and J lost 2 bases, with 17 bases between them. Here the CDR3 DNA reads TGCGCCAGCAGCTCGACTGGGGGCTCCGTACAAGAGACCCAGTACTTC. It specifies CASSSTGGSVQETQYF.

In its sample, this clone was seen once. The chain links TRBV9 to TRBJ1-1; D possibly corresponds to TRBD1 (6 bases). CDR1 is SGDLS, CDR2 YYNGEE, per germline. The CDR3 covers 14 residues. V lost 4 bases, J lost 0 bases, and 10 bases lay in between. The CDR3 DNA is TGTGCCAGCAGCACGGGACATTTGAACACTGAAGCTTTCTTT. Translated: CASSTGHLNTEAFF.

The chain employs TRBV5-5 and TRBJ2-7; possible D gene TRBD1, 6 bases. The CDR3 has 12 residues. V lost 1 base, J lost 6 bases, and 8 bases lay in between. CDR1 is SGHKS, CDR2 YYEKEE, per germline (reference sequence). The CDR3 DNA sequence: TGTGCCAGCAGCTTGACAGGGAGCGAGCAGTACTTC. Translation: CASSLTGSEQYF.

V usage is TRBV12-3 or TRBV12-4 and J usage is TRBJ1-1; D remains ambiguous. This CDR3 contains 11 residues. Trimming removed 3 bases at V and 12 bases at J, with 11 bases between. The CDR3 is CASSFGLMSFF. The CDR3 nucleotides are TGTGCCAGCAGTTTCGGTCTGATGTCTTTCTTT.

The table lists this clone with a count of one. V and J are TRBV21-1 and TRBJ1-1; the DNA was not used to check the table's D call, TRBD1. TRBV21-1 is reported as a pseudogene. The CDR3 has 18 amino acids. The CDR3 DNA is TGTGCCAGCAGCCCTAACAACACAGGGGGCAGGGGGAACACTGAAGCTTTCTTT. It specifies CASSPNNTGGRGNTEAFF.

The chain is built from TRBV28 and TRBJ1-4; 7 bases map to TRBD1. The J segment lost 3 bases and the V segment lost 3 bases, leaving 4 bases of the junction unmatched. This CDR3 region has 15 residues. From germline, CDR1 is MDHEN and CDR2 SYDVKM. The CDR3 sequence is CASSLGTVSNEKLFF. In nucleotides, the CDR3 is TGTGCCAGCAGTTTGGGGACAGTTTCTAATGAAAAACTGTTTTTT.

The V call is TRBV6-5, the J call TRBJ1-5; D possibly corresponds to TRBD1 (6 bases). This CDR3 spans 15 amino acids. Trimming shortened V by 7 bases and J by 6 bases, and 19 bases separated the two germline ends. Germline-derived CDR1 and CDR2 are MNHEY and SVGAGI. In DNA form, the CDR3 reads TGTGCCAGCACCGCTGGGAGGGGGGCCGGTCAGCCCCAGCATTTT. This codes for CASTAGRGAGQPQHF.

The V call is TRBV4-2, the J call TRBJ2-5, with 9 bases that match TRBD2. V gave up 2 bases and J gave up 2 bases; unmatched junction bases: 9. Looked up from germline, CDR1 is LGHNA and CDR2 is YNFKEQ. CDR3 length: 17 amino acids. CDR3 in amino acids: CASSQRASRGGQETQYF. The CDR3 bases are TGTGCCAGCAGCCAAAGGGCCTCGCGGGGGGGACAAGAGACCCAGTACTTC.

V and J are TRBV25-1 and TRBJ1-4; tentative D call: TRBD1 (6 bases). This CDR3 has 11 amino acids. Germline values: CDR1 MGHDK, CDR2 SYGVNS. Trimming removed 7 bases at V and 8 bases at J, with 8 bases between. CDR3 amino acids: CASNTGEKLFF. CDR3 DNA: TGTGCCAGCAATACAGGGGAAAAACTGTTTTTT. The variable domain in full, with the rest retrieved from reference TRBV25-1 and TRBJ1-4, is EADIYQTPRYLVIGTGKKITLECSQTMGHDKMYWYQQDPGMELHLIHYSYGVNSTEKGDLSSESTVSRIRTEHFPLTLESARPSHTSQYLCASNTGEKLFFGSGTQLSVL.